This T cell receptor (beta chain) was retrieved from a study of CD8 T cells in Susac syndrome. As for the study in general: Each patient with Susac syndrome, at the time of blood draw, was therapy-naive, on corticosteroids, or on intravenous immunoglobulin alone.

As to this clonotype: Its antigen remains unidentified.

Study-wide results and caveats: None of the CD4+ T cell repertoires in Susac syndrome showed clonal expansion.

Reverse transcription of roughly 0.45 to 1 ug RNA was carried out with random hexamers. TCRdb re-derived calls from the immunoSEQ multiplex PCR reads in MiXCR, one entry per CDR3 protein. This table has 150,000 to 200,000 distinct CDR3 sequences, 94% appearing once. Sequenced: CD4+ T cells from PBMCs. This sequence originates from a human donor with Susac syndrome.

CDR3 nucleotides: TGTGCCAGCAGCAAGGGGCCTGGAAACACCATATATTTT. It codes for CASSKGPGNTIYF. This chain joins TRBV21-1 and TRBJ1-3; TRBD1, the table's D call, was not compared with the DNA. TRBV21-1 represents a pseudogene. The CDR3 sequence is 13 residues long.